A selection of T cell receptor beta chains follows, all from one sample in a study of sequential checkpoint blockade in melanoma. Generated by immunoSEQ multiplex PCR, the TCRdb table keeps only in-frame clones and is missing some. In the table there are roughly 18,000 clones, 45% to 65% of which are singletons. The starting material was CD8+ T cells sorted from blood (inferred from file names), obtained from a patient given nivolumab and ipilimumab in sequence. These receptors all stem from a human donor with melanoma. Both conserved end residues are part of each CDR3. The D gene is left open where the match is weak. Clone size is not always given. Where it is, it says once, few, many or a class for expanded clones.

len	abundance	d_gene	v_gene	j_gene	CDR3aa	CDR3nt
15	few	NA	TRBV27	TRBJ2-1	CASSLSGSSYNEQFF	TGTGCCAGCAGTTTATCAGGGAGCTCCTACAATGAGCAGTTCTTC
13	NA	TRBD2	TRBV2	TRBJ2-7	CASQGGRAYEQYF	TGTGCCAGCCAGGGCGGGAGGGCCTACGAGCAGTACTTC
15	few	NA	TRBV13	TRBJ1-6	CASRRRGAANSPLHF	TGTGCCAGCAGACGCCGGGGAGCGGCCAATTCACCCCTCCACTTT
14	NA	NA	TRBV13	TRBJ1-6	CASSYSSYNSPLHF	TGTGCCAGCAGCTATAGCTCCTATAATTCACCCCTCCACTTT
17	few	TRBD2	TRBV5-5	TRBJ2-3	CASSLVLGGGSTDTQYF	TGTGCCAGCAGCTTAGTCCTCGGCGGGGGAAGCACAGATACGCAGTATTTT
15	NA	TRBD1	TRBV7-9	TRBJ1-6	CASSFGTADNSPLHF	TGTGCCAGCAGCTTCGGGACAGCCGATAATTCACCCCTCCACTTT
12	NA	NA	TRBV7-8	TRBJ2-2	CASSFRDGELFF	TGTGCCAGCAGCTTCAGGGACGGGGAGCTGTTTTTT
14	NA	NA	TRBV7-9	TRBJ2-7	CASSLRGSAYEQYF	TGTGCCAGCAGCTTGAGAGGGAGTGCCTACGAGCAGTACTTC
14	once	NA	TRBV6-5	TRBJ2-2	CASSYGAGTGELFF	TGTGCCAGCAGTTATGGCGCGGGCACCGGGGAGCTGTTTTTT
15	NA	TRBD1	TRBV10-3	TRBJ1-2	CAISDTTGAYYGYTF	TGTGCCATCAGTGACACGACAGGGGCCTACTATGGCTACACCTTC
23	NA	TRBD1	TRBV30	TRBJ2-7	CAWSVSVVGVRQGEKPYHYEQYF	TGTGCCTGGAGTGTGAGTGTGGTTGGTGTAAGACAGGGTGAGAAACCCTACCACTACGAGCAGTACTTC
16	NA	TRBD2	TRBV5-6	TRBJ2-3	CASSLTSGGVLDTQYF	TGTGCCAGCAGCCTTACTAGCGGGGGAGTTCTAGATACGCAGTATTTT
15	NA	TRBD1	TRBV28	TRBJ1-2	CASSLPSGGGYGYTF	TGTGCCAGCAGTTTACCGTCAGGGGGAGGCTATGGCTACACCTTC
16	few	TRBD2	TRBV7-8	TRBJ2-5	CASSLIGTSGQETQYF	TGTGCCAGCAGCCTCATCGGGACTAGCGGTCAAGAGACCCAGTACTTC
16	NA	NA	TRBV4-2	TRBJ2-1	CASSQDLGGLGNEQFF	TGTGCCAGCAGCCAAGATCTGGGGGGGCTCGGCAATGAGCAGTTCTTC
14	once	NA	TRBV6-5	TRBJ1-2	CASSYNPEYYGYTF	TGTGCCAGCAGTTACAATCCGGAGTACTATGGCTACACCTTC
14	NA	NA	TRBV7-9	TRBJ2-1	CASSLEGSGNEQFF	TGTGCCAGCAGCTTGGAGGGGAGCGGGAATGAGCAGTTCTTC
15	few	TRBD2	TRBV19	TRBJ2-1	CASNPSGGGNNEQFF	TGTGCCAGCAATCCTAGCGGGGGGGGAAACAATGAGCAGTTCTTC
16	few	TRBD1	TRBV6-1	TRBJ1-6	CASSELPTGENSPLHF	TGTGCCAGCAGTGAACTCCCGACAGGGGAAAATTCACCCCTCCACTTT
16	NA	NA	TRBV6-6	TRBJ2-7	CASSWGTRTGSYEQYF	TGTGCCAGCAGTTGGGGGACTCGGACAGGCTCCTACGAGCAGTACTTC
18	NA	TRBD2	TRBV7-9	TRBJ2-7	CASSPRLGLAGVSYEQYF	TGTGCCAGCAGCCCCAGACTAGGACTAGCGGGGGTTTCCTACGAGCAGTACTTC
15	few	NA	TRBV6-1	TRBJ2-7	CASSDMGRVTYEQYF	TGTGCCAGCAGTGATATGGGCAGGGTCACCTACGAGCAGTACTTC
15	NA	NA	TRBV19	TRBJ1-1	CASTLLPGMDTEAFF	TGTGCCAGTACCCTACTGCCGGGGATGGACACTGAAGCTTTCTTT
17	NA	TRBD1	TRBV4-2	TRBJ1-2	CASSQVPGTGGIGGYTF	TGTGCCAGCAGCCAAGTACCCGGGACAGGGGGTATTGGTGGCTACACCTTC
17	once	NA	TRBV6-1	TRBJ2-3	CASSVPAGSGMTDTQYF	TGTGCCAGCAGTGTACCCGCGGGGTCCGGTATGACAGATACGCAGTATTTT
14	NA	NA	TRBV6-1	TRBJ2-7	CASSYGLGAYEQYF	TGTGCCAGCAGTTATGGTCTCGGGGCCTACGAGCAGTACTTC
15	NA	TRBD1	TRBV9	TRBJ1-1	CASSVTETGVTEAFF	TGTGCCAGCAGCGTAACCGAGACAGGGGTGACTGAAGCTTTCTTT
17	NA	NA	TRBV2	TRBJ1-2	CASSEWLTAPYNYGYTF	TGTGCCAGCAGTGAATGGCTGACAGCGCCATATAACTATGGCTACACCTTC
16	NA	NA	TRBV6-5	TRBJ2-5	CASSYAGTDNGETQYF	TGTGCCAGCAGTTACGCGGGGACCGATAATGGGGAGACCCAGTACTTC
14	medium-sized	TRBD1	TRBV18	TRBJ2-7	CASSPRTGKVEQYF	TGTGCCAGCTCACCCCGGACAGGGAAGGTCGAGCAGTACTTC
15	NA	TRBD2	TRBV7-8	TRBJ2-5	CASSQPGGGAETQYF	TGTGCCAGCAGCCAACCCGGGGGGGGAGCAGAGACCCAGTACTTC
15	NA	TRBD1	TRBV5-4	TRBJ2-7	CASSQEQGAGYEQYF	TGTGCCAGCAGCCAAGAGCAGGGGGCGGGCTACGAGCAGTACTTC
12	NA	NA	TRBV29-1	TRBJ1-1	CSVDGLNTEAFF	TGCAGCGTTGATGGCCTGAACACTGAAGCTTTCTTT
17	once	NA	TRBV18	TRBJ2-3	CASSSTGGLISTDTQYF	TGTGCCAGCTCATCCACCGGGGGGCTCATTAGCACAGATACGCAGTATTTT
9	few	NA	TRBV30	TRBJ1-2	CAYGGSYTF	TGTGCCTACGGGGGGAGCTACACCTTC
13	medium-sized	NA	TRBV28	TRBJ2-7	CASSSTGVYEQYF	TGTGCCAGCAGTTCCACCGGAGTATACGAGCAGTACTTC
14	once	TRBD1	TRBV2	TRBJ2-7	CASSPDRGRYEQYF	TGTGCCAGCAGTCCCGACAGGGGGCGTTACGAGCAGTACTTC
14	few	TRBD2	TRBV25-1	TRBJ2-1	CASSAGTSSNEQFF	TGTGCCAGCAGTGCCGGGACTAGCAGCAATGAGCAGTTCTTC
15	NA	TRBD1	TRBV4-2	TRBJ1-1	CASSPLTGADTEAFF	TGTGCCAGCAGCCCTCTGACAGGGGCGGACACTGAAGCTTTCTTT
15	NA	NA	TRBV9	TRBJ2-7	CASSVTGFSSYEQYF	TGTGCCAGCAGCGTGACAGGATTTAGCTCCTACGAGCAGTACTTC
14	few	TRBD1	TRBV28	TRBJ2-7	CASSPGTGAYEQYF	TGTGCCAGCAGTCCCGGGACAGGGGCCTACGAGCAGTACTTC
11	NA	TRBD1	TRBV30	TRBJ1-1	CAWRGDREAFF	TGTGCCTGGAGAGGGGACAGGGAAGCTTTCTTT
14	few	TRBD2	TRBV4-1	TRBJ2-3	CASSQEVAGHTQYF	TGCGCCAGCAGCCAAGAGGTAGCGGGGCATACGCAGTATTTT
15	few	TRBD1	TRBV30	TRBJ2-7	CAWSVGRGNSYEQYF	TGTGCCTGGAGCGTAGGCAGGGGGAATTCCTACGAGCAGTACTTC
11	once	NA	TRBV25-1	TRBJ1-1	CASSQGSEAFF	TGTGCCAGCAGCCAGGGCTCTGAAGCTTTCTTT
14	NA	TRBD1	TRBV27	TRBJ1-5	CASSGTGVNQPQHF	TGTGCCAGCTCGGGGACAGGGGTCAATCAGCCCCAGCATTTT
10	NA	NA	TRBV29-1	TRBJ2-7	CSVEIYEQYF	TGCAGCGTTGAAATATACGAGCAGTACTTC
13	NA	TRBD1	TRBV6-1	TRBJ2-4	CASRGTGKNIQYF	TGTGCCAGCCGCGGGACAGGCAAAAACATTCAGTACTTC
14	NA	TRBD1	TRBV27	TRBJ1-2	CASSPQGANYGYTF	TGTGCCAGCAGTCCCCAGGGGGCGAACTATGGCTACACCTTC
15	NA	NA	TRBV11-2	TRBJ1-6	CASSLDGRPNSPLHF	TGTGCCAGCAGCTTAGATGGGAGGCCTAATTCACCCCTCCACTTT
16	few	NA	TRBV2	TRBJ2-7	CASSDSDPQVRYEQYF	TGTGCCAGCAGTGATTCCGACCCCCAGGTTCGGTACGAGCAGTACTTC
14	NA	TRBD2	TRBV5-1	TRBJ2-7	CASSSGLGSYEQYF	TGCGCCAGCAGCTCGGGACTAGGGAGTTACGAGCAGTACTTC
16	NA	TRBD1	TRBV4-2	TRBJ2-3	CASSLRGDSRTDTQYF	TGTGCCAGCAGCCTAAGAGGGGACAGCCGCACAGATACGCAGTATTTT
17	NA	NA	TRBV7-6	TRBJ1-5	CASSLAPQGGSNQPQHF	TGTGCCAGCAGCTTAGCGCCCCAGGGAGGCAGCAATCAGCCCCAGCATTTT
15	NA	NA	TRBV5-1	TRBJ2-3	CASSPDGASTDTQYF	TGCGCCAGCAGCCCGGATGGGGCTAGCACAGATACGCAGTATTTT